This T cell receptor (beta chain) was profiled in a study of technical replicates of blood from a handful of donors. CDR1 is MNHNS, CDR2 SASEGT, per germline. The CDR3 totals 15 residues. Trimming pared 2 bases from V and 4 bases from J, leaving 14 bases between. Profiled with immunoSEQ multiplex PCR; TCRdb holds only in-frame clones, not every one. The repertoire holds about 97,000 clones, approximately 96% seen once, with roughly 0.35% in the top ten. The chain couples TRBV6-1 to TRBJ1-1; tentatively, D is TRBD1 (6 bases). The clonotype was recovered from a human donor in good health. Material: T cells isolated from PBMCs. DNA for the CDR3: TGTGCCAGCAGTGAAAGGGGGGGTCGGGGCACTGAAGCTTTCTTT. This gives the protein CASSERGGRGTEAFF.